The present entry profiles one T cell receptor (beta chain) with its context. Germline V gives CDR1 MGHRA, CDR2 YSYEKL. The CDR3 sequence is 17 residues long. V dropped 2 bases and J dropped 0 bases, with 13 bases sitting between them. The record originates from a study of cytomegalovirus exposure and HLA in healthy donors. Using immunoSEQ multiplex PCR, the repertoire was profiled, and TCRdb retains in-frame clones only, with some absent. The repertoire includes under 150,000 clones, 88% of them detected once, and more than 5% sits in the top ten. The chain has TRBV4-1 and TRBJ1-4; weak D call: TRBD1 (5 bases). The specimen was PBMCs. This clonotype originated in a woman aged 18-29 years in good health and CMV-seropositive. The CDR3 nucleotides are TGCGCCAGCAGCCAATCTAGGCGGACACCAACTAATGAAAAACTGTTTTTT. This codes for CASSQSRRTPTNEKLFF.